Each of the 26 T cell receptor beta chains below was sequenced from the same sample in a study of molecular identifiers for immune sequencing clone quantification. MiXCR, run by TCRdb on the PCR reads, gives a single entry per CDR3 protein. The table lists about 65,000 distinct CDR3 sequences, 15% to 20% of them singletons. The source material was naive CD8+ T cells from blood, with Jurkat cell RNA spiked in. The subset: FACS-sorted CD8+CD4-CCR7+CD45RA+ naive T cells. These receptors originate from a human donor in good health. Some libraries in this study had Jurkat cell RNA spiked in.

A remark on this clonotype: Relative to the germline gene, one junction end is altered; a read error may explain this. The chain employs TRBV7-2 and TRBJ2-1; TRBD2 is a possible D gene (5 bases). Germline CDR1 and CDR2: SGHTA and FQGNSA. The CDR3 is made up of 15 amino acids. The CDR3 loop is CASSLAFGMNHELFF. The CDR3 DNA is TGTGCCAGCAGCTTAGCGTTCGGGATGAACCATGAGCTGTTCTTC. Complete variable domain (other parts from reference TRBV7-2 and TRBJ2-1): GAGVSQSPSNKVTEKGKDVELRCDPISGHTALYWYRQSLGQGLEFLIYFQGNSAPDKSGLPSDRFSAERTGGSVSTLTIQRTQQEDSAVYLCASSLAFGMNHELFFGPGTRLTVL.

This clonotype was found many times. The gene calls are TRBV11-3 and TRBJ2-3; 8 bases match TRBD2. This CDR3 is 15 amino acids long. Trimming took 4 bases from V and 3 from J; bases not matched to a gene: 6. Germline-derived CDR1 and CDR2 are SGHNT and YENEEA. The CDR3 DNA reads TGTGCCAGCAGCTCCTTAGCGGGAAGGACAGATACGCAGTATTTT. Its protein is CASSSLAGRTDTQYF.

This clonotype has ten or more counts. The chain joins TRBV20-1 to TRBJ2-3; D gene uncertain. Germline values: CDR1 DFQATT, CDR2 SNEGSKA (reference sequence). The CDR3 is made up of 16 amino acids. V was shortened by 3 bases and J by 5 bases, with 21 bases between the two germline ends. The CDR3 sequence is CSASFSYMSSVDTQYF. Written as DNA, the CDR3 is TGCAGTGCTAGTTTCTCGTACATGTCATCAGTAGATACGCAGTATTTT.

This clonotype was counted ten times or more. The chain links TRBV6-5 to TRBJ2-2, with no clear D. Deletions cut 5 bases from V and 5 bases from J, with 9 bases between. Germline CDR1 reads MNHEY; CDR2 reads SVGAGI. The CDR3 consists of 13 residues. The CDR3 sequence is CASSIWITGELFF. The CDR3 region has the DNA TGTGCCAGCAGTATCTGGATTACCGGGGAGCTGTTTTTT.

This clonotype occurred many times. This sequence joins TRBV4-1 and TRBJ2-3, with D perhaps TRBD2 (6 bases). Trimming pared 4 bases from V and 3 bases from J, leaving 20 bases between. This CDR3 spans 17 amino acids. The germline CDR1 and CDR2 sequences are MGHRA and YSYEKL. DNA of the CDR3: TGCGCCAGCAGCCGTCCTTCCGTGGGGGGAGTAACAGATACGCAGTATTTT. It translates to CASSRPSVGGVTDTQYF.

The V and J genes are TRBV6-5 and TRBJ2-2; TRBD2 matches at 9 bases. J was trimmed by 7 bases and V by 4 bases; bases with no gene match: 13. Germline V gene data show CDR1 as MNHEY and CDR2 as SVGAGI. The CDR3 is 17 residues long. The chain's CDR3 is CASSSRAAGGPIGELFF. CDR3 in DNA: TGTGCCAGCAGTTCACGCGCCGCGGGAGGGCCGATCGGGGAGCTGTTTTTT.

This clonotype was recorded many times. The gene calls are TRBV18 and TRBJ2-1; D unresolved. Deletions cut 1 base from V and 1 base from J, with 17 bases between. Germline lookup yields CDR1 KGHSH and CDR2 LQKENI. The CDR3 covers 18 residues. The CDR3 reads CASSPLAAPVESYNEQFF. CDR3 nucleotides: TGTGCCAGCTCACCACTTGCAGCCCCCGTGGAATCCTACAATGAGCAGTTCTTC.

About this clonotype itself: Being one base from a much bigger clone, this may be a read error. The rearrangement uses TRBV30 and TRBJ1-5; TRBD1 agrees at 8 bases. V was clipped by 3 bases and J by 4 bases; unmatched bases: 8. The CDR3 loop spans 15 amino acids. Per the germline V gene, CDR1 is GTSNPN and CDR2 is SVGIG (reference sequence). The chain's CDR3 is CAWSQGAVTNQPQHF. In DNA, the CDR3 is TGTGCCTGGAGCCAGGGGGCCGTGACTAATCAGCCCCAGCATTTT.

Comments on this clonotype: At one of its ends the junction is not consistent with the germline gene, which may arise from a read error. V and J are TRBV20-1 and TRBJ2-7, with D tentatively TRBD2 (6 bases). Germline-derived CDR1 and CDR2 are DFQATT and SNEGSKA (reference sequence). This CDR3 spans 13 amino acids. The chain's CDR3 is CSARDPGSYEQYF. Written as DNA, the CDR3 is TGCAGCGCTAGAGATCCCGGGAGCTACGAGCAGTACTTC.

This clonotype turned up a few times. V and J are TRBV7-9 and TRBJ2-1, with 7 bases fitting TRBD2. The CDR3 covers 15 residues. The trim removed 5 bases at V and 5 bases at J, leaving 9 bases unmatched. Germline loops: CDR1 SEHNR, CDR2 FQNEAQ (reference sequence). The CDR3 spells CASSLGYGRHNEQFF. Written as DNA, the CDR3 is TGTGCCAGCAGCCTAGGGTACGGGAGGCACAATGAGCAGTTCTTC.

This clonotype appeared a few times. The chain combines TRBV15 with TRBJ1-6; D remains ambiguous. This CDR3 contains 13 residues. V was clipped by 0 bases and J by 9 bases, with 6 bases between them. Germline lookup yields CDR1 LNHNV and CDR2 YYDKDF (reference sequence). CDR3: CATSRDRSSPLHF. For the CDR3, the DNA is TGTGCCACCAGCAGAGACCGGAGTTCACCCCTCCACTTT.

This clonotype was detected many times. The CDR3 DNA reads TGTGCCTCAAGCGGCATTTTGAACACTGAAGCTTTCTTT. Protein sequence: CASSGILNTEAFF. The V call is TRBV19, the J call TRBJ1-1; D is unclear. There are 13 residues in the CDR3. V lost 11 bases to trimming and J lost 0 bases, with 13 bases between them. Germline V gene data show CDR1 as LNHDA and CDR2 as SQIVND (reference sequence).

This clonotype was seen many times. The chain has TRBV6-6 and TRBJ1-2; TRBD1 agrees at 8 bases. This CDR3 spans 14 amino acids. Germline values: CDR1 MNHNY, CDR2 SVGAGI (reference sequence). The ends lost 4 bases at V and 3 bases at J; junction bases unmatched: 4. The CDR3 coding sequence is TGTGCCAGCAGTTCGAACAGGGGGTACTATGGCTACACCTTC. Translation gives CASSSNRGYYGYTF.

Notes on this clonotype: A read error is likely, as this CDR3 ends without the conserved phenylalanine or tryptophan. The chain carries TRBV5-3 and TRBJ2-7, with 8 bases identical to TRBD1. TRBV5-3 counts as an open reading frame of uncertain function. This CDR3 has 12 amino acids. V was clipped by 8 bases and J by 6 bases; unmatched bases: 7. The CDR3 coding sequence is TGTGCCAGCAGCCTCACAGGGGGCGAGCAGTACCTC. It is translated as CASSLTGGEQYL.

This clonotype has ten or more counts. The chain is built from TRBV27 and TRBJ2-2; D might be TRBD1 (5 bases). Trimming shortened V by 3 bases and J by 4 bases, and 9 bases separated the two germline ends. The CDR3 is made up of 14 amino acids. Germline assignment: CDR1 MNHEY and CDR2 SMNVEV (reference sequence). The CDR3 region has the DNA TGTGCCAGCAGTTTTGGGGCCAGCACCGGGGAGCTGTTTTTT. Its protein is CASSFGASTGELFF.

The gene calls are TRBV7-8 and TRBJ1-2, with 9 bases lining up with TRBD1. Trimming at V came to 2 bases and at J to 5 bases, leaving 9 bases not matched to a gene. In germline, CDR1 is SGHVS, CDR2 FQNEAQ. The CDR3 spans 16 residues. The CDR3, as DNA: TGTGCCAGCAGCTTATATCTTAGGGACAGGGAGTATGGCTACACCTTC. It specifies CASSLYLRDREYGYTF.

This clonotype was counted many times. The V and J genes are TRBV15 and TRBJ2-3; TRBD2 agrees at 10 bases. With 6 bases clipped from V and 5 bases from J, the junction kept 5 bases outside the gene matches. The germline V gene encodes CDR1 LNHNV and CDR2 YYDKDF (reference sequence). The CDR3 sequence is 14 residues long. CDR3 nucleotide sequence: TGTGCCACCAGAGTCGAGCGGGAGGGAGATACGCAGTATTTT. The encoded protein is CATRVEREGDTQYF.

Regarding this clonotype: A much bigger clone sits one base away, suggesting this may be a read error. The chain recombines TRBV7-3 with TRBJ2-7, with a possible D match to TRBD2 (5 bases). CDR3 length equals 13 residues. The germline CDR1 and CDR2 sequences are SGHTA and FQGTGA. CDR3 amino acids: CASSPGWGWEQCF. The DNA of the CDR3 is TGTGCCAGCAGCCCCGGCTGGGGTTGGGAGCAGTGCTTC.

This clonotype was seen a handful of times. The chain uses TRBV10-3 and TRBJ2-1; a possible D gene is TRBD1 (5 bases). Trimming stripped 2 bases from V and 0 bases from J, with 8 bases between. This CDR3 comprises 15 residues. Germline V gene sequence: CDR1 ENHRY, CDR2 SYGVKD. In DNA, the CDR3 is TGTGCCATCAGTGAGGGGGCCGGCTCCTACAATGAGCAGTTCTTC. It specifies CAISEGAGSYNEQFF.

There are many counts of this clonotype. The V call is TRBV3-1, the J call TRBJ1-5, with D maybe TRBD1 (5 bases). Germline loops: CDR1 LGHDT, CDR2 YNNKEL (reference sequence). CDR3 length: 15 amino acids. V gave up 0 bases and J gave up 5 bases, with 11 bases separating them. The CDR3 here is CASSQDQGPYQPQHF. As DNA, the CDR3 is TGTGCCAGCAGCCAAGATCAGGGTCCGTATCAGCCCCAGCATTTT.

This clonotype was recorded many times. This rearrangement joins TRBV7-2 to TRBJ2-7; a possible D gene is TRBD1 (6 bases). The CDR3 totals 13 residues. Per the germline V gene, CDR1 is SGHTA and CDR2 is FQGNSA. Trimming cost V 5 bases and J 4 bases, with 12 bases left between them. The CDR3 sequence: CASSHGQPYEQYF. CDR3 bases: TGTGCCAGCAGCCACGGACAGCCATACGAGCAGTACTTC.

This clonotype was counted only a few times. The chain links TRBV2 to TRBJ2-1; TRBD1 aligns across 9 bases. Germline V gene data show CDR1 as SNHLY and CDR2 as FYNNEI. The ends lost 3 bases at V and 4 bases at J; junction bases unmatched: 7. The length of the CDR3 is 16 residues. The CDR3 spells CASSERGGTGYNEQFF. Here the CDR3 DNA reads TGTGCCAGCAGTGAGAGGGGGGGGACAGGGTACAATGAGCAGTTCTTC.

Note on this clonotype: This may arise from a read error, as a much more abundant clone is one base away. The rearrangement uses TRBV28 and TRBJ1-2; D is ambiguous. The CDR3 contains 16 residues. Germline values: CDR1 MDHEN, CDR2 SYDVKM. Written as DNA, the CDR3 is TGTGCCGGCAGTTTATCCTCCGGGGTCTGGTACTATGGCTACACCTTC. Protein: CAGSLSSGVWYYGYTF.

In its sample, this clonotype was seen once. Written as DNA, the CDR3 is TGTGCCAGCAGCGTTAGCGCTAATGAGCAGTTCTTC. Protein sequence: CASSVSANEQFF. The chain has TRBV7-9 and TRBJ2-1; tentative D call: TRBD2 (5 bases). The CDR3 sequence is 12 residues long. The germline V gene encodes CDR1 SEHNR and CDR2 FQNEAQ (reference sequence). Trimming removed 5 bases at V and 7 bases at J, with 9 bases between.

A remark on this clonotype: Because it lacks the conserved phenylalanine or tryptophan at the end, this CDR3 is likely a read error. The V and J genes are TRBV27 and TRBJ1-1, with unresolved D. This CDR3 is built from 16 residues. The germline CDR1 and CDR2 sequences are MNHEY and SMNVEV (reference sequence). V lost 5 bases and J 4 bases, leaving 20 bases between the germline ends. CDR3 protein: CASSPYPGLLVTEAFS. Written as DNA, the CDR3 is TGTGCCAGCAGTCCCTACCCCGGACTTTTGGTCACTGAAGCTTTCTCT.

This clonotype was detected many times. The chain has TRBV7-9 and TRBJ1-4; TRBD1 aligns across 7 bases. Trimming removed 1 base from V and 6 bases from J; junction bases left unmatched: 8. Looked up from germline, CDR1 is SEHNR and CDR2 is FQNEAQ (reference sequence). CDR3 length equals 16 residues. The CDR3 DNA follows: TGTGCCAGCAGCTTAGTGGGACAGCAACCTTATGAAAAACTGTTTTTT. Amino acid sequence: CASSLVGQQPYEKLFF.